A selection of T cell receptor beta chains follows, all from one sample in a study of early T cells in non-severe SARS-CoV-2 infection. TCRdb reanalysed the 5' RACE reads using MiXCR and keeps one entry per CDR3 protein. The table lists some 76,000 distinct CDR3 sequences, 15% of them singletons. Material: whole blood. The receptors here all came from an adult who was a healthcare worker with PCR-confirmed SARS-CoV-2 infection or an uninfected control (not recorded which). The CDR3 runs from the conserved cysteine through the conserved F or W. The D gene is left open where the match is weak. A clone size is listed for some rows: how often the clone was seen (once, few, many), or a class if it is expanded.

NA	TRBV29-1	TRBD1	TRBJ2-3	CSVESGQGRLDTQYF	TGCAGCGTTGAGTCAGGACAGGGAAGGTTAGATACGCAGTATTTT
NA	TRBV12-3/TRBV12-4	TRBD1	TRBJ2-6	CASNFLGQGISGANVLTF	TGTGCCAGCAATTTTCTCGGACAGGGGATATCTGGGGCCAACGTCCTGACTTTC
large	TRBV27	NA	TRBJ1-1	CASLGGTEAFF	TGTGCCAGCCTAGGGGGCACTGAAGCTTTCTTT
many	TRBV19	NA	TRBJ1-4	CASSIGRATNEKLFF	TGTGCCAGTAGTATCGGCAGGGCAACTAATGAAAAACTGTTTTTT
NA	TRBV29-1	TRBD1	TRBJ2-7	CSAGQGLYEQYF	TGCAGCGCGGGACAGGGCCTCTACGAGCAGTACTTC
few	TRBV7-3	NA	TRBJ1-2	CASSLRQVPNTTF	TGTGCCAGCAGCTTGCGGCAGGTCCCTAATACCACCTTC
few	TRBV7-3	NA	TRBJ2-7	CASSLQAGGAYEQYF	TGTGCCAGCAGCTTACAGGCAGGTGGAGCCTACGAGCAGTACTTC
few	TRBV7-2	TRBD1	TRBJ1-5	CASSRDRGGNQPQHF	TGTGCCAGCAGCCGGGACAGGGGGGGCAATCAGCCCCAGCATTTT
many	TRBV7-7	NA	TRBJ1-1	CASSPGESGEAFF	TGTGCTAGCAGCCCAGGGGAATCTGGTGAAGCTTTCTTT
few	TRBV3-1	TRBD1	TRBJ2-3	CASSPRTGGTDTQYF	TGTGCCAGCAGCCCTCGGACAGGTGGGACAGATACGCAGTATTTT
few	TRBV7-3	NA	TRBJ1-2	CASSLSTNYGYTF	TGTGCCAGCAGCTTATCTACTAACTATGGCTACACCTTC
few	TRBV5-1	TRBD1	TRBJ2-5	CASSLGTGAHQETQYF	TGCGCCAGCAGCTTGGGGACAGGGGCCCACCAAGAGACCCAGTACTTC
NA	TRBV5-4	TRBD1	TRBJ2-5	CASTGTDKETQYF	TGTGCCAGCACCGGGACAGATAAAGAGACCCAGTACTTC
few	TRBV24-1	NA	TRBJ2-3	CATSEGRADTQYF	TGTGCCACCAGTGAAGGACGAGCGGATACGCAGTATTTT
NA	TRBV12-3/TRBV12-4	NA	TRBJ2-1	CASSLWGIGQFF	TGTGCCAGCAGTTTGTGGGGAATCGGGCAGTTCTTC
few	TRBV25-1	NA	TRBJ1-1	CASSGGTENTEAFF	TGTGCCAGCAGTGGAGGTACAGAGAACACTGAAGCTTTCTTT
few	TRBV7-2	NA	TRBJ2-6	CASSFKGSGANVLTF	TGTGCCAGCAGCTTCAAGGGTTCCGGGGCCAACGTCCTGACTTTC
NA	TRBV5-4	NA	TRBJ2-7	CASSLDQGSGEQYF	TGTGCCAGCAGCTTGGACCAGGGATCGGGAGAGCAGTACTTC
many	TRBV6-4	TRBD2	TRBJ2-1	CASSDTSGAYNEQFF	TGTGCCAGCAGTGACACTAGCGGGGCCTACAATGAGCAGTTCTTC
few	TRBV12-3/TRBV12-4	NA	TRBJ1-4	CASSLGPRLEKLFF	TGTGCCAGCAGTCTGGGCCCCCGGCTTGAAAAACTGTTTTTT
few	TRBV18	TRBD1	TRBJ2-2	CASSLRLQGALDGELFF	TGTGCCAGCTCACTACGACTACAGGGGGCGCTGGACGGGGAGCTGTTTTTT
NA	TRBV29-1	NA	TRBJ2-1	CSVEEVNNEQFF	TGCAGCGTTGAAGAAGTGAACAATGAGCAGTTCTTC
many	TRBV7-2	TRBD2	TRBJ2-1	CASSVTSGGRNEQFF	TGTGCCAGCAGCGTAACTAGCGGGGGTAGAAATGAGCAGTTCTTC
many	TRBV25-1	NA	TRBJ2-1	CASSESLREQFF	TGTGCCAGCAGTGAATCCCTTCGTGAGCAGTTCTTC
NA	TRBV11-3	NA	TRBJ1-1	CASSPIRPSQQAFF	TGTGCCAGCAGCCCCATCCGCCCATCTCAACAAGCTTTCTTT
NA	TRBV13	NA	TRBJ1-1	CASSHRDKELTEAFF	TGTGCCAGCAGCCACCGGGACAAGGAGTTGACTGAAGCTTTCTTT
NA	TRBV27	NA	TRBJ2-7	CASRGLGYEQYF	TGTGCCAGCAGAGGGCTTGGTTACGAGCAGTACTTC
many	TRBV29-1	NA	TRBJ2-3	CSVGLGTDTQYF	TGCAGCGTTGGTCTGGGGACAGATACGCAGTATTTT
many	TRBV11-2	NA	TRBJ1-6	CASSRMNRAYNSPLHF	TGTGCCAGCAGCCGTATGAACAGAGCCTATAATTCACCCCTCCACTTT
few	TRBV5-1	TRBD2	TRBJ2-1	CASSRLAGEYNEQFF	TGCGCCAGCAGCCGACTAGCGGGAGAGTACAATGAGCAGTTCTTC
NA	TRBV6-2/TRBV6-3	NA	TRBJ2-2	CASTPPWTALPGELFF	TGTGCCAGCACCCCCCCCTGGACAGCCCTCCCGGGGGAGCTGTTTTTT
many	TRBV7-9	NA	TRBJ1-1	CASSFSNTEAFF	TGTGCCAGCAGCTTCTCGAACACTGAAGCTTTCTTT
few	TRBV10-2	NA	TRBJ1-2	CASSESGEGRRGYTF	TGCGCCAGCAGTGAGTCTGGGGAGGGACGGCGAGGCTACACCTTC
NA	TRBV7-3	NA	TRBJ2-2	CASSLMSPNTGELFF	TGTGCCAGCAGCTTAATGTCCCCGAACACCGGGGAGCTGTTTTTT
many	TRBV20-1	TRBD1	TRBJ1-2	CSARGQDYNYGYTF	TGCAGTGCTAGGGGACAGGACTATAACTATGGCTACACCTTC
NA	TRBV7-9	NA	TRBJ2-3	CASSLGQATDTQYF	TGTGCCAGCAGCTTAGGACAGGCCACAGATACGCAGTATTTT
NA	TRBV5-6	NA	TRBJ2-7	CASSAPRGVREQYF	TGTGCCAGCAGCGCCCCGCGTGGGGTCCGAGAGCAGTACTTC
NA	TRBV9	NA	TRBJ1-1	CASSVEGVNTEAFF	TGTGCCAGCAGCGTAGAGGGAGTGAACACTGAAGCTTTCTTT
NA	TRBV29-1	NA	TRBJ1-1	CSDRVMGGAFF	TGCAGCGACAGGGTAATGGGGGGAGCTTTCTTT
NA	TRBV7-2	NA	TRBJ2-7	CASSLWTVNEQYF	TGTGCCAGCAGCTTATGGACGGTCAACGAGCAGTACTTC
NA	TRBV6-1	NA	TRBJ1-1	CASSEAVGTALGEAFF	TGTGCCAGCAGTGAGGCAGTCGGGACCGCCCTGGGTGAAGCTTTCTTT
many	TRBV29-1	TRBD1	TRBJ1-5	CSVTTGTANQPQHF	TGCAGCGTTACCACCGGGACAGCGAATCAGCCCCAGCATTTT
few	TRBV6-2/TRBV6-3	TRBD2	TRBJ2-1	CASSYSGTRGNEQFF	TGTGCCAGCAGTTACTCGGGGACTAGGGGTAATGAGCAGTTCTTC
few	TRBV29-1	TRBD1	TRBJ2-3	CSVVRGRADTQYF	TGCAGCGTTGTAAGGGGGCGAGCGGATACGCAGTATTTT
NA	TRBV5-4	TRBD1	TRBJ1-1	CASTRQGAMNTEAFF	TGTGCCAGCACCCGGCAGGGGGCTATGAACACTGAAGCTTTCTTT
NA	TRBV7-9	NA	TRBJ2-7	CASSLAGTGTYEQYF	TGTGCCAGCAGCTTAGCGGGCACAGGGACCTACGAGCAGTACTTC
few	TRBV9	NA	TRBJ2-1	CASSVEGGPLYNEQFF	TGTGCCAGCAGCGTAGAGGGGGGGCCTTTGTACAATGAGCAGTTCTTC
NA	TRBV11-2	NA	TRBJ2-7	CASSSRPVSEQYF	TGTGCCAGCAGCTCGAGACCGGTCTCCGAGCAGTACTTC
few	TRBV9	NA	TRBJ2-5	CASSVTGVGETQYF	TGTGCCAGCAGCGTAACCGGGGTCGGGGAGACCCAGTACTTC
few	TRBV12-3/TRBV12-4	NA	TRBJ2-7	CASSSYSEAGSYEQYF	TGTGCCAGCAGTTCCTATTCCGAAGCGGGCTCCTACGAGCAGTACTTC
NA	TRBV2	NA	TRBJ1-2	CASSLAGYYGYTF	TGTGCCAGCAGTTTGGCAGGGTATTATGGCTACACCTTC
many	TRBV2	NA	TRBJ1-2	CASTPGAGGYGYTF	TGTGCCAGCACCCCCGGGGCCGGCGGCTATGGCTACACCTTC
NA	TRBV3-1	NA	TRBJ2-1	CASSQGTTTANEQFF	TGTGCCAGCAGCCAAGGGACTACCACGGCCAATGAGCAGTTCTTC
NA	TRBV25-1	TRBD2	TRBJ2-3	CAIATSGGPTDTQYF	TGTGCCATTGCGACTAGCGGGGGACCCACAGATACGCAGTATTTT